The 9 T cell receptor beta chains below were found in one sample sequenced in a study of cytomegalovirus exposure and HLA in healthy donors. Sequenced by immunoSEQ multiplex PCR; TCRdb stores in-frame clones only, minus some. Among 150,000 to 200,000 clones listed, about nine tenths were seen once. Sequenced: PBMCs. These receptors originate from a man between 18 and 35 years old in good health and CMV-seropositive.

The rearrangement uses TRBV4-3 and TRBJ2-1, with 9 bases fitting TRBD2. The germline CDR1 and CDR2 sequences are LGHNA and YSLEER. J lost 6 bases, V lost 4 bases, and 7 bases had no gene match. The length of the CDR3 is 15 residues. CDR3 DNA: TGCGCCAGCAGCCGCACCGGGACTAGCCCCAATGAGCAGTTCTTC. Its translation is CASSRTGTSPNEQFF.

The chain links TRBV6-5 to TRBJ1-2; D gene unclear. With 7 bases removed from V and 0 bases from J, the gap between germline ends came to 12 bases. Germline V gene lookup returns CDR1 MNHEY and CDR2 SVGAGI. The CDR3 totals 14 residues. The CDR3 is CASTPSAANYGYTF. CDR3 coding DNA: TGTGCCAGCACTCCCTCGGCGGCTAACTATGGCTACACCTTC.

The chain uses TRBV4-1 and TRBJ1-4, with 7 bases aligning to TRBD1. V gave up 2 bases and J gave up 5 bases; unmatched junction bases: 8. Germline CDR1 reads MGHRA; CDR2 reads YSYEKL. The CDR3 is 16 residues long. CDR3 coding DNA: TGCGCCAGCAGCCAACCCCTCAGGGGGGAAAATGAAAAACTGTTTTTT. It yields the protein CASSQPLRGENEKLFF.

J is TRBJ1-1 and V is TRBV6-4; D possibly corresponds to TRBD1 (6 bases). Looked up from germline, CDR1 is MRHNA and CDR2 is SNTAGT. The CDR3 is 15 amino acids. V lost 7 bases and J lost 4, with 19 bases in between. The DNA for the CDR3 is TGTGCCAGCACTAACAACAGGGCTCGGGCCACTGAAGCTTTCTTT. As protein: CASTNNRARATEAFF.

The rearrangement joins TRBV6-6 to TRBJ2-7; no reliable D call. The germline V gene has CDR1 MNHNY and CDR2 SVGAGI (reference sequence). V lost 4 bases to trimming and J lost 2 bases, with 15 bases between them. This CDR3 has 15 residues. The CDR3 nucleotides are TGTGCCAGCAGTTTTTCTATTCTTTCCCCCTACGAGCAGTACTTC. This translates into CASSFSILSPYEQYF.

CDR3 nucleotides: TGTGCCAGCAGCCTAGGTGGCAGGGACTACGAGCAGTACTTC. Translating gives CASSLGGRDYEQYF. This chain uses TRBV5-5 with TRBJ2-7, with D maybe TRBD1 (5 bases). V lost 4 bases to trimming and J lost 3 bases, with 14 bases between them. The CDR3 has 14 amino acids. Germline V gene lookup returns CDR1 SGHKS and CDR2 YYEKEE (reference sequence). Full variable domain (rest looked up from reference TRBV5-5 and TRBJ2-7): DAGVTQSPTHLIKTRGQQVTLRCSPISGHKSVSWYQQVLGQGPQFIFQYYEKEERGRGNFPDRFSARQFPNYSSELNVNALLLGDSALYLCASSLGGRDYEQYFGPGTRLTVT.

This rearrangement joins TRBV7-2 to TRBJ1-1; D call uncertain. Germline CDR1 and CDR2: SGHTA and FQGNSA. This CDR3 is 15 amino acids long. Deletions cut 4 bases from V and 1 base from J, with 13 bases between. The CDR3 region is CASSSGGPWNTEAFF. CDR3 nucleotides: TGTGCCAGCAGCTCCGGCGGCCCTTGGAACACTGAAGCTTTCTTT.

This clone occurred once. The chain recombines TRBV29-1 with TRBJ2-7; 7 nucleotides align to TRBD2. J was trimmed by 7 bases and V by 1 base; bases with no gene match: 13. The V gene's germline CDR1 is SQVTM and CDR2 ANQGSEA. This CDR3 has 15 amino acids. CDR3 sequence (DNA): TGCAGCGTTGAAGCCCTAGAGGGGCGGGAGAGGGAGCAGTACTTC. Amino acid sequence: CSVEALEGREREQYF.

The chain links TRBV18 to TRBJ2-7; 9 nucleotides agree with TRBD1. This CDR3 contains 15 residues. V shed 4 bases, J shed 5 bases, and the junction held 9 bases outside the gene matches. CDR1 and CDR2 from the germline V gene are KGHSH and LQKENI. The CDR3 coding sequence is TGTGCCAGCTCACTCCCGGGACAGGGAAAGCACGAGCAGTACTTC. Amino acid sequence: CASSLPGQGKHEQYF.